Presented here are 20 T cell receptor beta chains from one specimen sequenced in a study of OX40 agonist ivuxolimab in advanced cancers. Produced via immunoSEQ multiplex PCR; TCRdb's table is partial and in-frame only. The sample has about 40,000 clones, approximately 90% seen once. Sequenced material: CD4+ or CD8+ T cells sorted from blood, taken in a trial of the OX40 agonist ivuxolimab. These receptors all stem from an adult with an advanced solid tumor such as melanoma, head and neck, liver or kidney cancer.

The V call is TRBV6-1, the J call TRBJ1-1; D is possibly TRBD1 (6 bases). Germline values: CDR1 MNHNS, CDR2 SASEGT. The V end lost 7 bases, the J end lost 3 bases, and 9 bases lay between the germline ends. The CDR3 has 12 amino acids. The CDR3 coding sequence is TGTGCCAGCAAACAGGGTTACACTGAAGCTTTCTTT. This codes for CASKQGYTEAFF.

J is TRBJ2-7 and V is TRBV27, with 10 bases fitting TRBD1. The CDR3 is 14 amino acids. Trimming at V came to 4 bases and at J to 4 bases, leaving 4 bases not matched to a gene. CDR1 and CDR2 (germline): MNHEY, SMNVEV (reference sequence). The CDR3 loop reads CASSWTGGGYEQYF. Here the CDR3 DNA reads TGTGCCAGCAGTTGGACAGGGGGGGGATACGAGCAGTACTTC.

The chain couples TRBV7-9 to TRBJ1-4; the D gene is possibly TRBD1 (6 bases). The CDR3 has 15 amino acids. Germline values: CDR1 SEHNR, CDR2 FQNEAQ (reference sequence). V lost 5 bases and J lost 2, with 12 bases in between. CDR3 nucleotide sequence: TGTGCCAGCAGCCATTCTACAGGGACTAATGAAAAACTGTTTTTT. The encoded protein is CASSHSTGTNEKLFF.

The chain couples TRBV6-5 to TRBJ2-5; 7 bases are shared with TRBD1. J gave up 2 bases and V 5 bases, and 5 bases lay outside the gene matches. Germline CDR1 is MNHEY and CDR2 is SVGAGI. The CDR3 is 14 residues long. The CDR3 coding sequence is TGTGCCAGCAGTAGGGACAGCATTCAAGAGACCCAGTACTTC. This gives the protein CASSRDSIQETQYF.

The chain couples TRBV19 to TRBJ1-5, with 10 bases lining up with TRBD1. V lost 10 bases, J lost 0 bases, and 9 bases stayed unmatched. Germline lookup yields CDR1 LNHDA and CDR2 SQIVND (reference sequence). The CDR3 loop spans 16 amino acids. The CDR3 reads CATGTGEGDSNQPQHF. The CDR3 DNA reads TGTGCCACTGGGACAGGGGAAGGGGATAGCAATCAGCCCCAGCATTTT.

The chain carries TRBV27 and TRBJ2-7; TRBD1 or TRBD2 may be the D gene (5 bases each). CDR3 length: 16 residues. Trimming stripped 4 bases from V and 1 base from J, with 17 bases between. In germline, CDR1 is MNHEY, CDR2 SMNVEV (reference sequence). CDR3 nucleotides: TGTGCCAGCAGTTCCTTGTCCAGGGACCCTTCCTACGAGCAGTACTTC. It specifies CASSSLSRDPSYEQYF.

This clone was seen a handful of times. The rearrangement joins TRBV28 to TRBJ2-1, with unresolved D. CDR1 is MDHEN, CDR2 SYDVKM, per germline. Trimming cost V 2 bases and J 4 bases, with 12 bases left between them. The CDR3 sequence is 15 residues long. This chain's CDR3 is CASSLRQATYNEQFF. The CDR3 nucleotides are TGTGCCAGCAGTTTAAGGCAGGCGACTTACAATGAGCAGTTCTTC.

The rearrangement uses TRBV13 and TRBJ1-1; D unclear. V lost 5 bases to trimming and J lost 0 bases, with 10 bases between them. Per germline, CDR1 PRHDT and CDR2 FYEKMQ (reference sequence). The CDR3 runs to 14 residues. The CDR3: CASSKDGLNTEAFF. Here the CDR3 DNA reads TGTGCCAGCAGCAAGGACGGACTGAACACTGAAGCTTTCTTT.

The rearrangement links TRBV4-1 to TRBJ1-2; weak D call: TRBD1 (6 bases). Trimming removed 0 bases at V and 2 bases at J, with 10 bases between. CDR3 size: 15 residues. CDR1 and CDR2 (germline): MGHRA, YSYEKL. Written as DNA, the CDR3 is TGCGCCAGCAGCCAAGATTACGGACAGAACTATGGCTACACCTTC. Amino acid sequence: CASSQDYGQNYGYTF.

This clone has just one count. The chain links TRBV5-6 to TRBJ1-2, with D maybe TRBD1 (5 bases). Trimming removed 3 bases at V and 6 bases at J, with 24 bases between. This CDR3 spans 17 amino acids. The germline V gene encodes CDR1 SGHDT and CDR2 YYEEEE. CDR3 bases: TGTGCCAGCAGCTGGTGGTGGGGGTGTAAGGGCTCTAATGGCTACACCTTC. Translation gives CASSWWWGCKGSNGYTF.

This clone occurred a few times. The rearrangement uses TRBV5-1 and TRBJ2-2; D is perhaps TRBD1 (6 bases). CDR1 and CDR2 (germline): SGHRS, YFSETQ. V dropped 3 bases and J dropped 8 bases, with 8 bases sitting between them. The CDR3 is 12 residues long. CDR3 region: CASSYTGGELFF. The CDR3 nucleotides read TGCGCCAGCAGCTACACAGGGGGGGAGCTGTTTTTT.

The CDR3 protein is CSARGYYEQYF. DNA for the CDR3: TGCAGTGCTAGAGGGTACTACGAGCAGTACTTC. The chain employs TRBV20-1 and TRBJ2-7; D call uncertain. The germline V and J ends were trimmed by 1 base and 3 bases, with 4 bases remaining between them. This CDR3 contains 11 residues. In germline, CDR1 is DFQATT, CDR2 SNEGSKA (reference sequence).

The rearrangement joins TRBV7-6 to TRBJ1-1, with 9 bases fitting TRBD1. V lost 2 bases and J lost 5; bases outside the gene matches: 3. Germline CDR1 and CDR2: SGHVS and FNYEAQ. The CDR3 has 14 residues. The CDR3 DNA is TGTGCCAGCAGCTTATCCGGGACAGGGACTGAAGCTTTCTTT. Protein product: CASSLSGTGTEAFF. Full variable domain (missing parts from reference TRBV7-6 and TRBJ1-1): GAGVSQSPRYKVTKRGQDVALRCDPISGHVSLYWYRQALGQGPEFLTYFNYEAQQDKSGLPNDRFSAERPEGSISTLTIQRTEQRDSAMYRCASSLSGTGTEAFFGQGTRLTVV.

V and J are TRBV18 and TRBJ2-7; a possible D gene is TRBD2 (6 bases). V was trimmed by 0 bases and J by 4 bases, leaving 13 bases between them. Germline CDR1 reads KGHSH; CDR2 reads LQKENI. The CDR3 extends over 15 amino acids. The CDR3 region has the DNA TGTGCCAGCTCACCACCGTACAGGAGGGGATACGAGCAGTACTTC. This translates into CASSPPYRRGYEQYF.

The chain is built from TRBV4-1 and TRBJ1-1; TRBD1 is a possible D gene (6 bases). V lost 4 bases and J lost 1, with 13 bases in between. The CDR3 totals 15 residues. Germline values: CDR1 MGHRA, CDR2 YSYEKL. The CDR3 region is CASSPTGQWNTEAFF. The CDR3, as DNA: TGCGCCAGCAGCCCCACTGGACAGTGGAACACTGAAGCTTTCTTT.

The CDR3 is CASSPVPSGVTYYEQYF. CDR3 DNA: TGTGCCAGCAGTCCCGTACCTAGCGGGGTGACCTACTACGAGCAGTACTTC. V is TRBV27 and J is TRBJ2-7; 9 bases match TRBD2. V was pared by 5 bases and J by 3 bases, with 14 bases of the junction left unmatched. Looked up from germline, CDR1 is MNHEY and CDR2 is SMNVEV (reference sequence). This CDR3 region has 17 residues.

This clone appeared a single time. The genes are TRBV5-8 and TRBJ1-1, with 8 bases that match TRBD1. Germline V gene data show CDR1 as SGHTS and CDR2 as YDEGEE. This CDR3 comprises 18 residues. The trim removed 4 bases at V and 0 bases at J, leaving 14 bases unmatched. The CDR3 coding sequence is TGTGCCAGCAGCAATTTCCAGGGGGCGCGAGAAGTGAACACTGAAGCTTTCTTT. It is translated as CASSNFQGAREVNTEAFF.

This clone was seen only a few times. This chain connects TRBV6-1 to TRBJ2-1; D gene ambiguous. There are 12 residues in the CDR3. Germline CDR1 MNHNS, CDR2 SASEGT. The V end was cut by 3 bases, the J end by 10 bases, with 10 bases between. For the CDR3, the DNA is TGTGCCAGCAGTGAGGTAGGGCGCGAGCAGTTCTTC. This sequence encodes CASSEVGREQFF.

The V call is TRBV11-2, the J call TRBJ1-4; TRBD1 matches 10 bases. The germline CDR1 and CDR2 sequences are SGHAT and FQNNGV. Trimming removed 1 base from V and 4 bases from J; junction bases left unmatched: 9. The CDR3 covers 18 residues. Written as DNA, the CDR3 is TGTGCCAGCAGCTTAGCGCCCCGGACAGGGGGTATTAATGAAAAACTGTTTTTT. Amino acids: CASSLAPRTGGINEKLFF.

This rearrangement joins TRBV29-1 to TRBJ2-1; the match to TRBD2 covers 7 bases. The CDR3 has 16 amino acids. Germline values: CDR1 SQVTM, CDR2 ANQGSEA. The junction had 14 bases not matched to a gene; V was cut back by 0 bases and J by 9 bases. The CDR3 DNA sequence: TGCAGCGTTGAAGATCAGGCAGCGACTAGCATCGGTGAGCAGTTCTTC. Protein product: CSVEDQAATSIGEQFF.